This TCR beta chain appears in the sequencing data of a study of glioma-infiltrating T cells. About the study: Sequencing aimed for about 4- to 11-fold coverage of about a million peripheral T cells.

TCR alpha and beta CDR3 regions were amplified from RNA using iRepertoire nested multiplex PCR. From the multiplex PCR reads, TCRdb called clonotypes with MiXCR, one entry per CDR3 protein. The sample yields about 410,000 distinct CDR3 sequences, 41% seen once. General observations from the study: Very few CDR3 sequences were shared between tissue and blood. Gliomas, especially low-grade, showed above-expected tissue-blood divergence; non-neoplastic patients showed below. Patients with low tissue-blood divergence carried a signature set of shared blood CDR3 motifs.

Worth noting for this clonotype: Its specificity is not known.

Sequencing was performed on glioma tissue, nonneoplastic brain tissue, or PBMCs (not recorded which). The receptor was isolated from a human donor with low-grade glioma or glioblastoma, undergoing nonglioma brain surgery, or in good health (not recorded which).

The CDR3: CASSRLVYSGRGSYNEQFF. The CDR3, as DNA: TGCGCCAGCAGCCGCCTGGTTTATAGCGGGAGGGGATCCTACAATGAGCAGTTCTTC. This sequence joins TRBV4-3 and TRBJ2-1; 11 bases are shared with TRBD2. With 4 bases clipped from V and 1 base from J, the junction kept 12 bases outside the gene matches. The CDR3 length is 19 residues. Germline CDR1 is LGHNA and CDR2 is YSLEER.